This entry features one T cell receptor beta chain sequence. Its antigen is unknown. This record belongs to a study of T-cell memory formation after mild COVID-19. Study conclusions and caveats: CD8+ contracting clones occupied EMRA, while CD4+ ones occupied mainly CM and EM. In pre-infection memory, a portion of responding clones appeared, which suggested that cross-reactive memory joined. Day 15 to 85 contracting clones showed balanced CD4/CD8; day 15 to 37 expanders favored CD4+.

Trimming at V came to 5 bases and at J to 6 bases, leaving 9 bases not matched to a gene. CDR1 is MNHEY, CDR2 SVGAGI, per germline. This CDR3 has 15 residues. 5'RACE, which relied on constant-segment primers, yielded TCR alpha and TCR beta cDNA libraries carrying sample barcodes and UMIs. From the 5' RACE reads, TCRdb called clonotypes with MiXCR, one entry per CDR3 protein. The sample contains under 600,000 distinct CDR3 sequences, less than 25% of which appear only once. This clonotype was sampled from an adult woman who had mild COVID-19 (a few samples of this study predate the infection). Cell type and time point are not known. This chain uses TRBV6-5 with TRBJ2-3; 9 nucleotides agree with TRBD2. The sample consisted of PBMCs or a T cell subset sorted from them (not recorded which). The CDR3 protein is CASSRYSGSRDTQYF. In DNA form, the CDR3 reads TGTGCCAGCAGTCGATATAGCGGGAGTAGGGATACGCAGTATTTT.